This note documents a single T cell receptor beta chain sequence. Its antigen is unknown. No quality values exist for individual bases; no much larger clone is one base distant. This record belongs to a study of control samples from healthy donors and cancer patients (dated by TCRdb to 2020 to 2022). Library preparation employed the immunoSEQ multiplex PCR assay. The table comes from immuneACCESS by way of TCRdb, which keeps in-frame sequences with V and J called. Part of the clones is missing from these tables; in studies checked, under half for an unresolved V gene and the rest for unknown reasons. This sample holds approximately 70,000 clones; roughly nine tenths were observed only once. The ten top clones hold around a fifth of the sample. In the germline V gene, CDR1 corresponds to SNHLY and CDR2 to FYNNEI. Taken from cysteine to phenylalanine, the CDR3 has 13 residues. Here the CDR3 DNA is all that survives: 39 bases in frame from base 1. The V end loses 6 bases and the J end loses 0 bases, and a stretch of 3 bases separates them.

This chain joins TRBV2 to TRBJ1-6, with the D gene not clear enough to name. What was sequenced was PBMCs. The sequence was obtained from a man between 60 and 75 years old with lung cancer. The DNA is TGTGCCAGCAGGGCCTCCTATAATTCACCCCTCCACTTT. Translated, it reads CASRASYNSPLHF.